The sequence of this T cell receptor beta chain was determined in a study of blood T cell repertoires in COVID-19. Study background: The United States, Italy and Spain were the sources of the acute and convalescent COVID-19 samples. Sources were T cells, B-cell-depleted T cells, or PBMCs; the material itself was cDNA or gDNA.

In the study's own analysis: Nucleated cell number was recorded as an estimate derived from reference gene primer amplification. Sequenced by immunoSEQ multiplex PCR; TCRdb stores in-frame clones only, minus some. The V and J calls and clone size were taken over from that table, and D and trimming were inferred from the DNA. The profile shows about 150,000 clones, 86% of them singletons. After removal of 1 base from V and 2 bases from J, the junction contained 2 bases not matched to a gene. The germline gives CDR1 LGHDT, CDR2 YNNKEL (reference sequence). The CDR3 loop spans 15 amino acids. The sequenced material came from peripheral blood. This chain links TRBV3-1 (or the pseudogene TRBV3-2) with TRBJ2-1; TRBD2 matches at 7 bases. The sequence was obtained from a woman in her seventies with acute or convalescent COVID-19. The CDR3 bases are TGTGCCAGCAGCCAAGCCGGGAGGACCTACAATGAGCAGTTCTTC. It is translated as CASSQAGRTYNEQFF.